Presented here are 29 T cell receptor beta chains from one specimen sequenced in a study of early T cells in non-severe SARS-CoV-2 infection. TCRdb recomputed calls from the 5' RACE reads with MiXCR, one row per CDR3 protein. The sample lists 30,000 to 40,000 distinct CDR3 sequences; around 6% were seen once. The specimen comprised whole blood, sampled at baseline. The source of these receptors is an adult who was a healthcare worker with PCR-confirmed SARS-CoV-2 infection or an uninfected control (not recorded which).

Ten or more counts support this clonotype. The V gene is TRBV20-1, the J gene TRBJ2-7; 7 positions agree with TRBD1. The CDR3 is 16 amino acids. The V gene end was trimmed by 5 bases and the J gene end by 6 bases; junction bases not matched to a gene: 19. Germline V gene sequence: CDR1 DFQATT, CDR2 SNEGSKA (reference sequence). The CDR3: CSAGRQGAPVRSEQYF. DNA for the CDR3: TGCAGTGCTGGCAGACAGGGCGCCCCGGTTAGGAGCGAGCAGTACTTC.

In its sample, this clonotype was seen many times. J is TRBJ1-5 and V is TRBV5-1; 8 bases agree with TRBD1. Trimming at V came to 0 bases and at J to 4 bases, leaving 0 bases not matched to a gene. Germline V gene sequence: CDR1 SGHRS, CDR2 YFSETQ. The CDR3 covers 14 residues. CDR3 amino acids: CASSLGTGNQPQHF. CDR3 DNA: TGCGCCAGCAGCTTGGGGACAGGGAATCAGCCCCAGCATTTT. Using reference TRBV5-1 and TRBJ1-5 for the parts outside the CDR3, the full variable domain is KAGVTQTPRYLIKTRGQQVTLSCSPISGHRSVSWYQQTPGQGLQFLFEYFSETQRNKGNFPGRFSGRQFSNSRSEMNVSTLELGDSALYLCASSLGTGNQPQHFGDGTRLSIL.

This clonotype was seen repeatedly, ten times or more. V is TRBV5-1 and J is TRBJ2-3; D is undetermined. Trimming cost V 0 bases and J 1 base, with 6 bases left between them. Germline V gene lookup returns CDR1 SGHRS and CDR2 YFSETQ. The CDR3 totals 14 residues. For the CDR3, the DNA is TGCGCCAGCAGCTTGGAGATGGGCACAGATACGCAGTATTTT. This translates into CASSLEMGTDTQYF.

This clonotype was seen a few times. The CDR3 protein is CSARKTEFGETQYF. In nucleotides, the CDR3 is TGCAGTGCCCGGAAGACGGAGTTCGGGGAGACCCAGTACTTC. The chain links TRBV20-1 to TRBJ2-5; D not resolved. Germline V gives CDR1 DFQATT, CDR2 SNEGSKA (reference sequence). This CDR3 has 14 amino acids. V was clipped by 6 bases and J by 5 bases, with 19 bases between them.

This clonotype occurred many times. The gene calls are TRBV4-1 and TRBJ2-1; 8 positions match TRBD1. This CDR3 spans 15 amino acids. With V trimmed by 1 base and J by 9 bases, 8 bases remained unmatched. Germline V gives CDR1 MGHRA, CDR2 YSYEKL. The CDR3, as DNA: TGCGCCAGCAGCCAAGGTCAGGGGGCCATCCCTGAGCAGTTCTTC. Its translation is CASSQGQGAIPEQFF.

This clonotype appeared many times. V is TRBV30 and J is TRBJ1-1; D is ambiguous. V lost 0 bases and J 5 bases, leaving 19 bases between the germline ends. CDR1 and CDR2 from the germline V gene are GTSNPN and SVGIG (reference sequence). CDR3 length equals 16 residues. In DNA form, the CDR3 reads TGTGCCTGGAGTGTACCTCGGCCCGGGAGGAGTACTGAAGCTTTCTTT. It is translated as CAWSVPRPGRSTEAFF.

V and J are TRBV12-3 or TRBV12-4 and TRBJ2-3, with D possibly being TRBD2 (6 bases). V was clipped by 6 bases and J by 2 bases, with 9 bases between them. This CDR3 has 13 amino acids. The CDR3 coding sequence is TGTGCCAGCAGGGGGGGTCACACAGATACGCAGTATTTT. It translates to CASRGGHTDTQYF.

This clonotype has a count of ten or more. The chain joins TRBV5-1 to TRBJ2-7; the D is unclear. CDR1 and CDR2 (germline): SGHRS, YFSETQ. V lost 0 bases, J lost 1 base, and 5 bases lay in between. This CDR3 comprises 13 residues. DNA of the CDR3: TGCGCCAGCAGCTTGGTAGGGTCCTACGAGCAGTACTTC. It encodes CASSLVGSYEQYF.

There are many counts of this clonotype. The chain is built from TRBV4-1 and TRBJ2-4; the D is unclear. Germline lookup yields CDR1 MGHRA and CDR2 YSYEKL. This CDR3 spans 15 amino acids. Between the trimmed V and J ends, which lost 7 bases and 2 bases, there was a span of 15 bases. The CDR3 DNA reads as TGCGCCAGCACCCTCACAGACGTCCCCAAAAACATTCAGTACTTC. Its protein is CASTLTDVPKNIQYF.

The chain recombines TRBV2 with TRBJ1-1; D gene uncertain. Germline V CDR1 and CDR2: SNHLY, FYNNEI. The CDR3 is 14 amino acids. The V end was cut by 0 bases, the J end by 3 bases, with 8 bases between. CDR3 in DNA: TGTGCCAGCAGTGAAGCGCTTCAGTACACTGAAGCTTTCTTT. It specifies CASSEALQYTEAFF.

The chain is built from TRBV14 and TRBJ1-1; 8 bases align to TRBD1. The CDR3 contains 17 residues. The germline V gene encodes CDR1 SGHDN and CDR2 FVKESK. Losses at the gene ends were 5 bases for V and 4 bases for J; bases not matched to a gene: 15. The CDR3, as DNA: TGTGCCAGCAGCACCTGGGGACAGGCACTCCCAGGCACTGAAGCTTTCTTT. Translation gives CASSTWGQALPGTEAFF.

This clonotype was seen only a few times. The chain carries TRBV5-1 and TRBJ1-3; D ambiguous. The germline V gene has CDR1 SGHRS and CDR2 YFSETQ. The CDR3 runs to 13 residues. The V end lost 4 bases, the J end lost 0 bases, and 5 bases lay between the germline ends. The CDR3 DNA reads as TGCGCCAGCAGCCAGAACTCTGGAAACACCATATATTTT. Amino acid sequence: CASSQNSGNTIYF.

This clonotype appeared many times. V gene TRBV7-2 combines with J gene TRBJ1-2; D call uncertain. V gave up 1 base and J gave up 0 bases, with 9 bases separating them. The CDR3 contains 15 residues. Germline V lookup: CDR1 SGHTA, CDR2 FQGNSA. CDR3 coding DNA: TGTGCCAGCAGCTTAGGAACCAGTTCTAACTATGGCTACACCTTC. Translating it yields CASSLGTSSNYGYTF. The full variable domain, in which reference TRBV7-2 and TRBJ1-2 provide the parts outside the CDR3, is GAGVSQSPSNKVTEKGKDVELRCDPISGHTALYWYRQSLGQGLEFLIYFQGNSAPDKSGLPSDRFSAERTGGSVSTLTIQRTQQEDSAVYLCASSLGTSSNYGYTFGSGTRLTVV.

This clonotype was seen ten or more times. The V and J genes are TRBV12-3 or TRBV12-4 and TRBJ2-7; TRBD1 aligns across 9 bases. The CDR3 runs 14 residues. The V gene end was trimmed by 7 bases and the J gene end by 6 bases; junction bases not matched to a gene: 10. The CDR3 reads CASKPGQGNLEQYF. The CDR3 DNA sequence: TGTGCCAGCAAGCCGGGACAGGGAAACCTCGAGCAGTACTTC.

This clonotype has at least ten counts. This chain joins TRBV6-2 or TRBV6-3 and TRBJ2-5, with D perhaps matching TRBD1 (6 bases). There are 13 residues in the CDR3. Trimming stripped 10 bases from V and 1 base from J, with 13 bases between. Germline loops: CDR1 MNHEY, CDR2 SVGEGT. CDR3 coding DNA: TGTGCCATTTCAGGACAGCCCCAAGAGACCCAGTACTTC. Amino acid sequence: CAISGQPQETQYF.

This clonotype has a count of ten or more. The rearrangement links TRBV3-1 to TRBJ2-1, with 8 positions matching TRBD2. The CDR3 sequence is 17 residues long. Trimming removed 1 base from V and 9 bases from J; junction bases left unmatched: 14. Germline V lookup: CDR1 LGHDT, CDR2 YNNKEL (reference sequence). In DNA form, the CDR3 reads TGTGCCAGCAGCCAAGCAGGCACGGGAGGGCCTAGTGGTGAGCAGTTCTTC. The encoded protein is CASSQAGTGGPSGEQFF.

The sample holds many counts of this clonotype. V gene TRBV5-1 combines with J gene TRBJ1-1; D unclear. The CDR3 covers 17 residues. Trimming took off 0 bases at V and 3 bases at J, with 18 bases between the two ends. Germline V gene data show CDR1 as SGHRS and CDR2 as YFSETQ. CDR3 nucleotide sequence: TGCGCCAGCAGCTTGGTTTCCCCCTCGACCCGGGACACTGAAGCTTTCTTT. This gives the protein CASSLVSPSTRDTEAFF.

This clonotype was recorded many times. The chain carries TRBV5-1 and TRBJ1-1, with TRBD1 matching over 8 bases. Unmatched junction bases numbered 3, after V lost 4 bases and J lost 1 base. CDR3 length: 14 residues. Germline CDR1 and CDR2: SGHRS and YFSETQ. Here the CDR3 reads CASSPGTGNTEAFF. The DNA of the CDR3 is TGCGCCAGCAGCCCCGGGACAGGGAACACTGAAGCTTTCTTT.

In this sample, this clonotype turned up many times. The chain's CDR3 is CASSSKRELFF. The CDR3, as DNA: TGCGCCAGCAGCTCCAAGAGGGAGCTGTTTTTT. The chain couples TRBV5-1 to TRBJ2-2; D unresolved. Germline CDR1 is SGHRS and CDR2 is YFSETQ. Trimming shortened V by 3 bases and J by 9 bases, and 6 bases separated the two germline ends. The CDR3 sequence is 11 residues long.

This clonotype is judged medium-sized. J is TRBJ1-5 and V is TRBV4-1; TRBD1 might be the D (6 bases). The CDR3 has 15 residues. Trimming pared 3 bases from V and 2 bases from J, leaving 11 bases between. Germline V gives CDR1 MGHRA, CDR2 YSYEKL. The CDR3 sequence: CASSQTRQGNQPQHF. The CDR3 DNA sequence: TGCGCCAGCAGCCAGACAAGACAGGGCAATCAGCCCCAGCATTTT.

The table lists this clonotype with a few counts. The chain has TRBV18 and TRBJ2-7; 12 bases match TRBD1. With 3 bases clipped from V and 1 base from J, the junction kept 7 bases outside the gene matches. CDR3 length: 17 amino acids. Germline CDR1 is KGHSH and CDR2 is LQKENI. In nucleotides, the CDR3 is TGTGCCAGCTCACCTTCCGGGACAGGGGGCTCATCCTACGAGCAGTACTTC. Its protein product is CASSPSGTGGSSYEQYF. Variable domain in full (rest from reference TRBV18 and TRBJ2-7): NAGVMQNPRHLVRRRGQEARLRCSPMKGHSHVYWYRQLPEEGLKFMVYLQKENIIDESGMPKERFSAEFPKEGPSILRIQQVVRGDSAAYFCASSPSGTGGSSYEQYFGPGTRLTVT.

This clonotype was detected ten times or more. J is TRBJ2-1 and V is TRBV4-1, with TRBD1 identical over 7 bases. Germline lookup yields CDR1 MGHRA and CDR2 YSYEKL. This CDR3 is 15 amino acids long. The junction had 14 bases not matched to a gene; V was cut back by 6 bases and J by 9 bases. The CDR3 DNA reads TGCGCCAGCAGACCTATACCCGACAGGGCTGGTGAGCAGTTCTTC. Amino acid sequence: CASRPIPDRAGEQFF.

The chain combines TRBV7-9 with TRBJ2-3, with D perhaps matching TRBD2 (7 bases). Trimming removed 5 bases at V and 0 bases at J, with 15 bases between. This CDR3 is 16 amino acids long. Germline assignment: CDR1 SEHNR and CDR2 FQNEAQ (reference sequence). CDR3 DNA: TGTGCCAGCAGCACGAGGGGGACTACAAGCACAGATACGCAGTATTTT. Its translation: CASSTRGTTSTDTQYF. Supplemented by reference TRBV7-9 and TRBJ2-3, the full variable domain reads DTGVSQNPRHKITKRGQNVTFRCDPISEHNRLYWYRQTLGQGPEFLTYFQNEAQLEKSRLLSDRFSAERPKGSFSTLEIQRTEQGDSAMYLCASSTRGTTSTDTQYFGPGTRLTVL.

This clonotype was seen at least ten times. The chain couples TRBV29-1 to TRBJ1-2; D is ambiguous. Trimming stripped 4 bases from V and 8 bases from J, with 11 bases between. The CDR3 spans 11 residues. Germline V lookup: CDR1 SQVTM, CDR2 ANQGSEA. CDR3 region: CSVVDIGGYTF. The DNA for the CDR3 is TGCAGCGTTGTCGATATTGGAGGCTACACCTTC.

This clonotype was observed at least ten times. This rearrangement joins TRBV11-2 to TRBJ2-3; no clear D gene. V lost 5 bases and J 3 bases, leaving 15 bases between the germline ends. CDR3 size: 15 residues. The germline V gene encodes CDR1 SGHAT and CDR2 FQNNGV. CDR3 nucleotide sequence: TGTGCCAGCAGCAGGAATGGGCAATCTACAGATACGCAGTATTTT. Its translation: CASSRNGQSTDTQYF.

The sample holds a few counts of this clonotype. The chain's CDR3 is CATSDSMTPSSYEQYF. Written as DNA, the CDR3 is TGTGCCACCAGTGATTCCATGACTCCCAGCTCCTACGAGCAGTACTTC. The V and J genes are TRBV24-1 and TRBJ2-7, with D unclear. Trimming cost V 2 bases and J 0 bases, with 13 bases left between them. The CDR3 runs 16 residues. Germline values: CDR1 KGHDR, CDR2 SFDVKD.

The sample holds many counts of this clonotype. The chain is built from TRBV15 and TRBJ2-1; 13 bases fit TRBD2. The CDR3 is 14 residues long. Germline CDR1 reads LNHNV; CDR2 reads YYDKDF (reference sequence). The V gene end was trimmed by 8 bases and the J gene end by 8 bases; junction bases not matched to a gene: 6. CDR3 bases: TGTGCCACCGTCCGGACTAGCGGGAGTCATGAGCAGTTCTTC. Translation: CATVRTSGSHEQFF.

This clonotype was observed many times. The V call is TRBV12-3 or TRBV12-4, the J call TRBJ2-2; D unresolved. This CDR3 is 14 amino acids long. Trimming stripped 6 bases from V and 1 base from J, with 9 bases between. This CDR3 reads CASSQAENTGELFF. Here the CDR3 DNA reads TGTGCCAGCAGCCAGGCCGAGAACACCGGGGAGCTGTTTTTT.

This rearrangement joins TRBV7-9 to TRBJ2-4; weak D call: TRBD1 (5 bases). V was trimmed by 5 bases and J by 6 bases, leaving 14 bases between them. Germline loops: CDR1 SEHNR, CDR2 FQNEAQ (reference sequence). This CDR3 spans 14 amino acids. The CDR3 region is CASSHDSTSNIQYF. In nucleotides, the CDR3 is TGTGCCAGCAGCCATGACAGTACTTCAAACATTCAGTACTTC.